The 6 T cell receptor beta chains below all came from one sample that was sequenced in a study of control samples from healthy donors and cancer patients. Using immunoSEQ multiplex PCR, the repertoire was profiled, and TCRdb retains in-frame clones only, with some absent. The table records 190,000 or so clones, 90% to 95% of them present only once. The specimen was blood. The receptors were gathered from a man between 18 and 35 years old in good health.

The rearrangement links TRBV30 to TRBJ1-6; 8 nucleotides agree with TRBD1. The CDR3 consists of 14 residues. Germline V gene data show CDR1 as GTSNPN and CDR2 as SVGIG (reference sequence). Trimming at V came to 1 base and at J to 8 bases, leaving 4 bases not matched to a gene. The CDR3 nucleotides read TGTGCCTGGAGTGCCGGGACAGGAGATTCACCCCTCCACTTT. Protein: CAWSAGTGDSPLHF. The full variable domain, in which reference TRBV30 and TRBJ1-6 provide the parts outside the CDR3, is SQTIHQWPATLVQPVGSPLSLECTVEGTSNPNLYWYRQAAGRGLQLLFYSVGIGQISSEVPQNLSASRPQDRQFILSSKKLLLSDSGFYLCAWSAGTGDSPLHFGNGTRLTVT.

This chain links TRBV9 with TRBJ2-4; no definite D call. Germline V CDR1 and CDR2: SGDLS, YYNGEE. This CDR3 is 14 amino acids long. Trimming left V 0 bases short and J 6 bases short, with 10 bases between. CDR3 in amino acids: CASSVEERLNIQYF. As DNA, the CDR3 is TGTGCCAGCAGCGTAGAGGAGAGGTTAAACATTCAGTACTTC.

This clone has just a few counts. The rearrangement uses TRBV6-5 and TRBJ1-6; D might be TRBD1 (6 bases). The germline V gene encodes CDR1 MNHEY and CDR2 SVGAGI. Trimming cost V 10 bases and J 7 bases, with 17 bases left between them. This CDR3 contains 14 residues. CDR3 DNA sequence: TGTGCCACCCCAAAGGAGGGGGAAAATTCACCCCTCCACTTT. Translating it yields CATPKEGENSPLHF.

V is TRBV7-9 and J is TRBJ2-1; 9 nucleotides line up with TRBD1. The CDR3 is made up of 15 amino acids. Germline V CDR1 and CDR2: SEHNR, FQNEAQ (reference sequence). The V segment lost 7 bases and the J segment 5 bases; nucleotides outside the gene matches: 9. The CDR3: CASTHRGRSDNEQFF. In DNA, the CDR3 is TGTGCCAGCACACACAGGGGGCGATCCGACAATGAGCAGTTCTTC. Filled out from reference TRBV7-9 and TRBJ2-1, the complete variable domain reads DTGVSQNPRHKITKRGQNVTFRCDPISEHNRLYWYRQTLGQGPEFLTYFQNEAQLEKSRLLSDRFSAERPKGSFSTLEIQRTEQGDSAMYLCASTHRGRSDNEQFFGPGTRLTVL.

V usage is TRBV6-1 and J usage is TRBJ1-2; 10 nucleotides agree with TRBD1. Germline CDR1 is MNHNS and CDR2 is SASEGT. This CDR3 contains 18 residues. Unmatched junction bases numbered 15, after V lost 4 bases and J lost 4 bases. The CDR3 protein is CASSATRAGTGVPYGYTF. Here the CDR3 DNA reads TGTGCCAGCAGTGCGACGAGGGCCGGGACAGGGGTTCCCTATGGCTACACCTTC.

The CDR3 nucleotides read TGTGCCAGCAGCTTGAGTTGGACAGGGGGAGGGGTACGTGAAGAGCAGTACTTC. This sequence encodes CASSLSWTGGGVREEQYF. The rearrangement joins TRBV5-5 to TRBJ2-7, with 10 bases matching TRBD1. The CDR3 length is 18 residues. J lost 7 bases, V lost 1 base, and 17 bases had no gene match. Germline assignment: CDR1 SGHKS and CDR2 YYEKEE (reference sequence).